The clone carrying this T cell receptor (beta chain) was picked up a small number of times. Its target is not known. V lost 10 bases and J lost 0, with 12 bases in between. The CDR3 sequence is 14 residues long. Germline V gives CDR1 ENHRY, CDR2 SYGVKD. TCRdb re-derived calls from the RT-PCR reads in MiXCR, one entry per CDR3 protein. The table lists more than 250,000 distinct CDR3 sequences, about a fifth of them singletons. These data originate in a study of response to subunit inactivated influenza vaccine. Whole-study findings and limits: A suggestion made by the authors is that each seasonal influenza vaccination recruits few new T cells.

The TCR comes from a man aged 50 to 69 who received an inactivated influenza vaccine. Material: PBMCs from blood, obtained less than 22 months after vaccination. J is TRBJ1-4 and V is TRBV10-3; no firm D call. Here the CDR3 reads CATRSSSTNEKLFF. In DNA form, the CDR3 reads TGTGCCACCCGGAGCTCCTCAACTAATGAAAAACTGTTTTTT.